A selection of T cell receptor beta chains follows, all from one sample in a study of shared clonotypes between healthy human individuals. TCRdb's copy holds only in-frame clones and misses some; the assay was immunoSEQ multiplex PCR. The sample records about 380,000 clones, approximately 96% being singletons. The sequencing sample was made of memory CD8+ T cells sorted from blood. The receptors shown here come from a man aged 30-40 years in good health. Each CDR3 is given with its conserved first and last residue. Each record gives: V gene, clone size, J gene, D gene, CDR3 DNA, CDR3 protein. D genes are given only for firm matches. Size tells how often a clone was seen (once, few, many) or the class of an expanded clone, and some rows leave it out.

TRBV30	.	TRBJ1-3	.	TGTGCCTGGACGGGATCTGGAAACACCATATATTTT	CAWTGSGNTIYF
TRBV19	.	TRBJ2-1	.	TGTGCCAGTAGTGCCTTCAATGAGCAGTTCTTC	CASSAFNEQFF
TRBV20-1	.	TRBJ1-1	TRBD1	TGCAGTGCGACAGGGGGCGCTTTCTTT	CSATGGAFF
TRBV12-1	.	TRBJ2-6	.	TGTGCCAGCAGCACTCGGGACTATCTCTTAGCCTTCTCTGGGGCCAACGTCCTGACTTTC	CASSTRDYLLAFSGANVLTF
TRBV5-1	.	TRBJ2-5	TRBD1	TGCGCCAGCAGCTTGGGACAGGGAGAGACCCAGTACTTC	CASSLGQGETQYF
TRBV19	once	TRBJ1-2	TRBD1	TGTGCCAGTAGTCCTCAACCGGGACAGGGCTATGGCTACACCTTC	CASSPQPGQGYGYTF
TRBV27	.	TRBJ2-1	.	TGTGCCAGCAGTGACCGGACCACTCAGGATGAGCAGTTCTTC	CASSDRTTQDEQFF
TRBV28	.	TRBJ1-2	.	TGTGCCAGCAGTCCATACAGGGATAATAACTATGGCTACACCTTC	CASSPYRDNNYGYTF
TRBV29-1	.	TRBJ1-1	.	TGCAGCGTTCAGGGGAGCGAAGCTTTCTTT	CSVQGSEAFF
TRBV19	few	TRBJ1-5	TRBD1	TGTGCCAGTAGTATAGACCGGACAGGCGTGAGGCATTTT	CASSIDRTGVRHF
TRBV6-1	.	TRBJ2-2	.	TGTGCCAGCAGCCCCCGGAGGGGCCAAGGGGCGGAGCTGTTTTTT	CASSPRRGQGAELFF
TRBV11-2	.	TRBJ1-2	.	TGTGCCAGCAGCTTGTTGGGGGGTGGCTACACCTTC	CASSLLGGGYTF
TRBV27	.	TRBJ1-2	.	TGTGCCAGCAGTTTAAGGAGGGGAAACTATGGCTACACCTTC	CASSLRRGNYGYTF
TRBV7-2	.	TRBJ2-1	.	TGTGCCAGCAGCTTGACTGCCTACAATGAGCAGTTCTTC	CASSLTAYNEQFF
TRBV25-1	.	TRBJ2-7	.	TGTGCCGTCGGCTCCTACGAGCAGTACTTC	CAVGSYEQYF
TRBV15	.	TRBJ2-5	TRBD2	TGTGCCACCAGCCGCCTTTTTGACAGGACGGGGGGGGAGACCCAGTACTTC	CATSRLFDRTGGETQYF
TRBV6-1	.	TRBJ2-3	.	TGTGCCAGCAGTGAAGCGTGGGCGGCACCACGGACAGATACGCAGTATTTT	CASSEAWAAPRTDTQYF
TRBV21-1	.	TRBJ1-5	.	TGTGCCAGCAGAGGGACCTGGGGGGCAGACAGCAATCAGCCCCAGCATTTT	CASRGTWGADSNQPQHF
TRBV4-2	.	TRBJ2-7	.	TGTGCCAGCAGCCAAGATACGGCTTCTAGCGCCTACGAGCAGTACTTC	CASSQDTASSAYEQYF
TRBV30	.	TRBJ1-2	.	TGTGCCTGGAGTGTACCGGTGGGCTATGGCTACACCTTC	CAWSVPVGYGYTF
TRBV4-2	.	TRBJ2-7	.	TGTGCCAGCAGCCAAGGTGGGCTAATAGGCGAGCAGTACTTC	CASSQGGLIGEQYF
TRBV5-1	.	TRBJ2-7	TRBD2	TGCGCCAGCAGCTTGTCTAGCGGGAGGGCCTACGAGCAGTACTTC	CASSLSSGRAYEQYF
TRBV6-4	.	TRBJ2-1	TRBD2	TGTGCCAGCGCATCGGTCGGCGGGAGGGAAGGCGAGCAGTTCTTC	CASASVGGREGEQFF
TRBV23-1	.	TRBJ2-7	.	TGCGCCAGCAGTCCCCGGGACTCCGTCTCCTACGAGCAGTACTTC	CASSPRDSVSYEQYF
TRBV2	.	TRBJ1-1	.	TGTGCCAGCAGTCGCCGGGGGAACACTGAAGCTTTCTTT	CASSRRGNTEAFF
TRBV6-1	.	TRBJ1-1	TRBD1	TGTGCCAGCAGTGAAGATTCCTACAGGGGGCGAAGGACTGAAGCTTTCTTT	CASSEDSYRGRRTEAFF
TRBV11-2	.	TRBJ2-2	.	TGTGCCAGCAGCGGCGGGCCCGGGGAGCTGTTTTTT	CASSGGPGELFF
TRBV27	.	TRBJ2-7	TRBD2	TGTGCCAGCAGGCCTAGCGGGACGATCTCCTACGAGCAGTACTTC	CASRPSGTISYEQYF
TRBV27	.	TRBJ2-4	.	TGTGCCAGCAGTCCTCACCCGCCTCTTCCGCCAGGTCTACCCAAAAACATTCAGTACTTC	CASSPHPPLPPGLPKNIQYF
TRBV27	.	TRBJ2-1	.	TGTGCCAGCAGTTTCTACAGGGCGAGCTCCTACAATGAGCAGTTCTTC	CASSFYRASSYNEQFF
TRBV13	.	TRBJ2-7	TRBD1	TGTGCCAGCAGATCCCCCAGGGGGAGCTCCTACGAGCAGTACTTC	CASRSPRGSSYEQYF
TRBV7-9	.	TRBJ2-5	.	TGTGCCAGCAGCTTACTCTGGGCGGGAGAGGGGGGAGAGACCCAGTACTTC	CASSLLWAGEGGETQYF
TRBV20-1	.	TRBJ2-1	.	TGCAGTGTCCGGTCGACCCGGGAGCAGTTCTTC	CSVRSTREQFF
TRBV7-8	.	TRBJ2-1	.	TGTGCCAGCAGCTTAGTAGAGGGAGCGTGGCAATCCCAGTTCTTC	CASSLVEGAWQSQFF
TRBV14	once	TRBJ2-5	.	TGTGCCAGCAGCTCCCAAGAGACCCAGTACTTC	CASSSQETQYF
TRBV27	.	TRBJ1-2	.	TGTGCCAGCAGTTTACGCAGGGGTGAAGGCTACACCTTC	CASSLRRGEGYTF
TRBV29-1	.	TRBJ2-3	.	TGCAGCGTTGAATCAGGGGATACGCAGTATTTT	CSVESGDTQYF
TRBV27	.	TRBJ1-1	TRBD1	TGTGCCAGCAGTCCAAATACAGGGGAGAACACTGAAGCTTTCTTT	CASSPNTGENTEAFF
TRBV7-9	.	TRBJ2-3	TRBD1	TGTGCCAGCAGCCGGGACAGGGCCTCGAGCACAGATACGCAGTATTTT	CASSRDRASSTDTQYF
TRBV2	.	TRBJ2-1	.	TGTGCCAGCAGTGGCCTATGGGGGAGGACTTGGTTCAATGAGCAGTTCTTC	CASSGLWGRTWFNEQFF
TRBV10-2	.	TRBJ2-3	TRBD2	TGCGCCAGCAGTCGTGGACAGGGGACTAGCGGGAGAGATACGCAGTATTTT	CASSRGQGTSGRDTQYF
TRBV5-1	.	TRBJ2-1	.	TGCGCCAGCAGCTTCCCGGTATACAATGAGCAGTTCTTC	CASSFPVYNEQFF
TRBV2	once	TRBJ2-5	TRBD2	TGTGCCAGCATTCCTCTAGCGGATCAAGAGACCCAGTACTTC	CASIPLADQETQYF
TRBV19	.	TRBJ2-3	.	TGTGCCAGTAGTTCCCGACACTTGACAACAGATACGCAGTATTTT	CASSSRHLTTDTQYF
TRBV27	.	TRBJ1-6	.	TGTGCCAGCAGTCGATCAGGACGGAGCTCCTATAATTCACCCCTCCACTTT	CASSRSGRSSYNSPLHF
TRBV6-5	.	TRBJ2-5	.	TGTGCCAGCAGTTACAATCAGGGCGGGGAGACCCAGTACTTC	CASSYNQGGETQYF
TRBV7-9	.	TRBJ1-2	.	TGTGCCAGCAGCTTGGACGTACTTCACTATGGCTACACCTTC	CASSLDVLHYGYTF
TRBV27	.	TRBJ1-2	.	TGTGCCAGCAGTTCGGGGGGGCGCCCCTATGGCTACACCTTC	CASSSGGRPYGYTF
TRBV19	.	TRBJ1-2	.	TGTGCCAGTAGGTTTCCAGGAGGGTATGGCTACACCTTC	CASRFPGGYGYTF
TRBV28	.	TRBJ1-3	.	TGTGCCAGCAGTTTGACAGGCCACTCTGGAAACACCATATATTTT	CASSLTGHSGNTIYF
TRBV10-3	.	TRBJ2-7	TRBD2	TGTGCCATCAGTCCATTCCCCGGGACTAGCGGGAGAGGCTACGAGCAGTACTTC	CAISPFPGTSGRGYEQYF
TRBV5-1	.	TRBJ2-1	.	TGCGCCAGCAGCTTCTTCGGGCCGGATAATGAGCAGTTCTTC	CASSFFGPDNEQFF
TRBV7-3	.	TRBJ1-2	.	TGTGCCAGCAGCCCGACAGCTAACTATGGCTACACCTTC	CASSPTANYGYTF
TRBV5-1	.	TRBJ2-3	TRBD2	TGCGCCAGCAGCTTAACTAGCGGGAGGGATACGCAGTATTTT	CASSLTSGRDTQYF
TRBV29-1	.	TRBJ2-7	TRBD1	TGCAGCGTTGAAGAGAACGTACGGCAGGGGGCTCTGTGGGTTGACGAGCAGTACTTC	CSVEENVRQGALWVDEQYF